The T cell receptor beta chain described here comes from a study of Tregs in tolerant kidney transplant recipients. Study-wide background: Related graft donors supplied nonmyeloablative bone marrow transplants, and mixed chimerism was transient.

Turning to this clone: Its antigen is undetermined.

Regarding the study as a whole: Changing PCR primers prevented nucleotide comparison between some patients' samples.

CD4+CD25+CD127- Tregs, CD4+CD25- non-Tregs, CD4 and CD8 cells were sorted. There are 15 residues in the CDR3. Losses at the gene ends were 6 bases for V and 5 bases for J; bases not matched to a gene: 12. CDR1 is MNHEY, CDR2 SVGAGI, per germline. Assay: immunoSEQ multiplex PCR; the TCRdb copy retains only in-frame clones and omits some. The sample includes some 66,000 clones, about nine tenths seen only once; the top ten take roughly 11%. The chain has TRBV6-5 and TRBJ2-5; 7 bases map to TRBD1. The origin of this receptor is a human donor who received a combined kidney and bone marrow transplant. The sequences come from CD8+ T cells from blood, collected before the transplant. This CDR3 is CASRNYNRGGETQYF. CDR3 nucleotide sequence: TGTGCCAGCAGAAATTATAACAGGGGCGGGGAGACCCAGTACTTC.